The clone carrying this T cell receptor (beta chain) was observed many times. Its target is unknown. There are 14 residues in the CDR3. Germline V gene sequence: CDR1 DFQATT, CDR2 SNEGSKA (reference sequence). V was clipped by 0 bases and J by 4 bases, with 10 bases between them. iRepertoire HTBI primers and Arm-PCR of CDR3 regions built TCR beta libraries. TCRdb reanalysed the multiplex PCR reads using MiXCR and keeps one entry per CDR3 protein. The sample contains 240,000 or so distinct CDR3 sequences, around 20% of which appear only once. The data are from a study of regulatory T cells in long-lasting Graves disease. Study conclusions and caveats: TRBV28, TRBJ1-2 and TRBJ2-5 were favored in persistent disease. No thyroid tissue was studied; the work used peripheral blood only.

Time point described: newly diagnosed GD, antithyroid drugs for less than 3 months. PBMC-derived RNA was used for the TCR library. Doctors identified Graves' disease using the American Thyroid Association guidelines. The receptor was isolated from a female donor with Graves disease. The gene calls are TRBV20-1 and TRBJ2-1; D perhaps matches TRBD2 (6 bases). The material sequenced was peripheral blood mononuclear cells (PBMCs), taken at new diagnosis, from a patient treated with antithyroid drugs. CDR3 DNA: TGCAGTGCTAGAGATCCCGGGGGTTACAATGAGCAGTTCTTC. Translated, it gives CSARDPGGYNEQFF.